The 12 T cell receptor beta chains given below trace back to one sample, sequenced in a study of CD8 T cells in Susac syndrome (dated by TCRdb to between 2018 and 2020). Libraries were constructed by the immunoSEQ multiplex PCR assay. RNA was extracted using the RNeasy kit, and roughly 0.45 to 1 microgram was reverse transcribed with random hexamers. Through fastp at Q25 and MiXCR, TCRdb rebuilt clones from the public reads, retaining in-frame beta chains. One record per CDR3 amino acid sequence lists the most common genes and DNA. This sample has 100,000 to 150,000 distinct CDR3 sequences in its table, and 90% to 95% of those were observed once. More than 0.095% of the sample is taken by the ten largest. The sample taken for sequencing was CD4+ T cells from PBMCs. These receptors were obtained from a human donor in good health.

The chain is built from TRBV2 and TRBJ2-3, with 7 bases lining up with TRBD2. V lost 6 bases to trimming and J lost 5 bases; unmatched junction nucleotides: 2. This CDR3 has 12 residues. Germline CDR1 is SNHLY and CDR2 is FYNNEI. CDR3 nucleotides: TGTGCCAGCAGCCGGGGGGAAGATACGCAGTATTTT. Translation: CASSRGEDTQYF.

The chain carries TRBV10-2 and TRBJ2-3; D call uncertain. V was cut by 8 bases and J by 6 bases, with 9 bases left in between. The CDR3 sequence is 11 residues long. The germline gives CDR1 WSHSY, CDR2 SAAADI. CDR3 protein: CASSQSDTQYF. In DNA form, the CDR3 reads TGCGCCAGCTCGCAAAGTGATACGCAGTATTTT.

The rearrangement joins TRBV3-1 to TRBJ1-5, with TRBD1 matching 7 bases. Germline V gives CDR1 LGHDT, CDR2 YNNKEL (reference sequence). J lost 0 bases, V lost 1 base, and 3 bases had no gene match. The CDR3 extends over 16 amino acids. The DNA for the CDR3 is TGTGCCAGCAGCCAAGGGACAGGCTATAGCAATCAGCCCCAGCATTTT. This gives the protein CASSQGTGYSNQPQHF.

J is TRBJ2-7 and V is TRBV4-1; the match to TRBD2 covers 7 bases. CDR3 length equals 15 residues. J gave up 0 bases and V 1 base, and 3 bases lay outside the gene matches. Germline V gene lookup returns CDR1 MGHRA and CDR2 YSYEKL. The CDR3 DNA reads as TGCGCCAGCAGCCAAGGTGGGGGGGGCTCCTACGAGCAGTACTTC. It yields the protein CASSQGGGGSYEQYF.

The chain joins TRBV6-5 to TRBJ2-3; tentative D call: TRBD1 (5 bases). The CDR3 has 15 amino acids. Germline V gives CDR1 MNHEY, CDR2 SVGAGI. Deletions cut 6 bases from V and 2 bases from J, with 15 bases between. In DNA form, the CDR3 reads TGTGCCAGCAGCCCCGTGGGGCCGCTCACAGATACGCAGTATTTT. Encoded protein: CASSPVGPLTDTQYF.

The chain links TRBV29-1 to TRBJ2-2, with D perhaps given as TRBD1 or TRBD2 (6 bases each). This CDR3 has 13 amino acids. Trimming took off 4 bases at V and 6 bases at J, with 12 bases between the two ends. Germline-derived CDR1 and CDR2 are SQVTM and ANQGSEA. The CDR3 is CSVAKGGPGELFF. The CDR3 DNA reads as TGCAGCGTTGCCAAGGGGGGACCCGGGGAGCTGTTTTTT.

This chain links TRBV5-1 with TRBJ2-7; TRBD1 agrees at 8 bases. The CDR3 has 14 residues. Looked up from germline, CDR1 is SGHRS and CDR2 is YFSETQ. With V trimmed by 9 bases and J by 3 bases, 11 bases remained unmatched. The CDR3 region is CATPTDRENYEQYF. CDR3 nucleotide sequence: TGCGCCACCCCTACGGACAGGGAAAACTACGAGCAGTACTTC.

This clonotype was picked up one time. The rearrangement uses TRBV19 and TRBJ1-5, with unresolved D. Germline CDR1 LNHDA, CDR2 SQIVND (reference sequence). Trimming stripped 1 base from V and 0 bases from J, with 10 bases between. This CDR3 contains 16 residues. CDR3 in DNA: TGTGCCAGTAGTATAGCGACCGACGCTAGCAATCAGCCCCAGCATTTT. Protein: CASSIATDASNQPQHF. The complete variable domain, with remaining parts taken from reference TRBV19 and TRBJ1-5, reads DGGITQSPKYLFRKEGQNVTLSCEQNLNHDAMYWYRQDPGQGLRLIYYSQIVNDFQKGDIAEGYSVSREKKESFPLTVTSAQKNPTAFYLCASSIATDASNQPQHFGDGTRLSIL.

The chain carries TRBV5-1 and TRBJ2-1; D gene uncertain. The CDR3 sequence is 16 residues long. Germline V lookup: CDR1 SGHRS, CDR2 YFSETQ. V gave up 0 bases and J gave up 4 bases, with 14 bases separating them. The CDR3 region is CASSLEGTGYYNEQFF. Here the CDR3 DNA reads TGCGCCAGCAGCTTGGAAGGCACCGGCTATTACAATGAGCAGTTCTTC.

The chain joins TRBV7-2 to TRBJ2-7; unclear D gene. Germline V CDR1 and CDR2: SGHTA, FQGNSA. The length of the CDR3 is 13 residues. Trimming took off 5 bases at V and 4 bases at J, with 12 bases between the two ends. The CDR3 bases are TGTGCCAGCAGCATTTCAGGCGGATACGAGCAGTACTTC. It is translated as CASSISGGYEQYF. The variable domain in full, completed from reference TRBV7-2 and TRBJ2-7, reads GAGVSQSPSNKVTEKGKDVELRCDPISGHTALYWYRQSLGQGLEFLIYFQGNSAPDKSGLPSDRFSAERTGGSVSTLTIQRTQQEDSAVYLCASSISGGYEQYFGPGTRLTVT.

Here the CDR3 DNA reads TGTGCCAGCAGCACCCCCGGTACAGAGCAGTACTTC. As protein: CASSTPGTEQYF. V is TRBV21-1 and J is TRBJ2-7; the table gives TRBD1 as D, unverified against the DNA. TRBV21-1 is flagged as a pseudogene. This CDR3 has 12 amino acids.

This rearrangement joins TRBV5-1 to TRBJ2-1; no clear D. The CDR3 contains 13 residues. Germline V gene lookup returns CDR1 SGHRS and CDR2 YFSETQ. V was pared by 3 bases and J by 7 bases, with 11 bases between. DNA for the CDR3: TGCGCCAGCAGCTCTAATGTGGGGAATGAGCAGTTCTTC. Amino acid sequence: CASSSNVGNEQFF.